Listed here are 26 T cell receptor beta chains from one sample, sequenced in a study of sequential checkpoint blockade in melanoma. Generated by immunoSEQ multiplex PCR, the TCRdb table keeps only in-frame clones and is missing some. The table lists approximately 20,000 clones, just under 75% of them singletons, with about a fifth in the top ten. Noted treatment: randomized to nivolumab then ipilimumab (arm A) or the reverse (arm B). This sample comprised CD8+ T cells sorted from blood (inferred from file names), obtained from a patient given nivolumab and ipilimumab in sequence. Every receptor here comes from a human donor with melanoma.

This clone showed up just a few times. The chain combines TRBV19 with TRBJ1-1; D ambiguous. The germline CDR1 and CDR2 sequences are LNHDA and SQIVND (reference sequence). This CDR3 comprises 12 residues. Trimming left V 7 bases short and J 10 bases short, with 16 bases between. As DNA, the CDR3 is TGTGCCAGTAAGGCGGGGTTGGCTGGAGCTTTCTTT. Its translation is CASKAGLAGAFF.

V usage is TRBV4-1 and J usage is TRBJ2-1; the match to TRBD2 covers 14 bases. J was trimmed by 1 base and V by 1 base; bases with no gene match: 9. The germline V gene encodes CDR1 MGHRA and CDR2 YSYEKL. The CDR3 contains 20 residues. The CDR3 DNA follows: TGCGCCAGCAGCCAAGGTCGGACTAGCGGGGGGAGAAGTTCCTACAATGAGCAGTTCTTC. This encodes CASSQGRTSGGRSSYNEQFF.

The rearrangement links TRBV10-2 to TRBJ1-1; D is perhaps TRBD1 (5 bases). V was clipped by 5 bases and J by 4 bases, with 20 bases between them. CDR1 WSHSY and CDR2 SAAADI come from the germline V gene. This CDR3 contains 16 residues. The CDR3 sequence is CASSPGTPEGGTEAFF. The CDR3 DNA reads as TGCGCCAGCAGTCCCGGGACGCCCGAGGGAGGCACTGAAGCTTTCTTT.

This chain uses TRBV7-2 with TRBJ1-4; TRBD1 agrees at 8 bases. The CDR3 contains 19 residues. Germline V lookup: CDR1 SGHTA, CDR2 FQGNSA. The V gene end was trimmed by 0 bases and the J gene end by 0 bases; junction bases not matched to a gene: 9. In nucleotides, the CDR3 is TGTGCCAGCAGCTTAGCTAAGGACAGGGTTCCTACAACTAATGAAAAACTGTTTTTT. It codes for CASSLAKDRVPTTNEKLFF. The variable domain in full, with the rest retrieved from reference TRBV7-2 and TRBJ1-4, is GAGVSQSPSNKVTEKGKDVELRCDPISGHTALYWYRQSLGQGLEFLIYFQGNSAPDKSGLPSDRFSAERTGGSVSTLTIQRTQQEDSAVYLCASSLAKDRVPTTNEKLFFGSGTQLSVL.

This clone was seen only a few times. The gene calls are TRBV28 and TRBJ1-5, with TRBD1 matching over 7 bases. This CDR3 comprises 16 residues. Germline V gene data show CDR1 as MDHEN and CDR2 as SYDVKM. Trimming removed 7 bases from V and 3 bases from J; junction bases left unmatched: 12. Here the CDR3 reads CASTLSDRASNQPQHF. The CDR3 DNA is TGTGCCAGCACCCTAAGCGACAGGGCTTCCAATCAGCCCCAGCATTTT.

V usage is TRBV6-1 and J usage is TRBJ2-1; no definite D call. V lost 10 bases and J 4 bases, leaving 17 bases between the germline ends. The CDR3 totals 14 residues. The V gene's germline CDR1 is MNHNS and CDR2 SASEGT. CDR3 sequence (DNA): TGTGCCACCCAAATAGTCTTGGAGTACAATGAGCAGTTCTTC. It translates to CATQIVLEYNEQFF.

V usage is TRBV11-2 and J usage is TRBJ2-7; weak D call: TRBD2 (5 bases). The CDR3 consists of 16 residues. V gave up 0 bases and J gave up 0 bases, with 12 bases separating them. The germline V gene encodes CDR1 SGHAT and CDR2 FQNNGV. The CDR3 here is CASSLELRDSSYEQYF. The DNA for the CDR3 is TGTGCCAGCAGCTTAGAGCTCCGGGATAGCTCCTACGAGCAGTACTTC.

The chain carries TRBV19 and TRBJ2-4; 9 bases are shared with TRBD1. The V segment lost 5 bases and the J segment 10 bases; nucleotides outside the gene matches: 6. Germline loops: CDR1 LNHDA, CDR2 SQIVND (reference sequence). CDR3 size: 13 residues. The CDR3 here is CASSAGTGQIQYF. The DNA of the CDR3 is TGTGCCAGTAGTGCCGGGACAGGGCAAATTCAGTACTTC. Drawing the rest from reference TRBV19 and TRBJ2-4, the complete variable domain is DGGITQSPKYLFRKEGQNVTLSCEQNLNHDAMYWYRQDPGQGLRLIYYSQIVNDFQKGDIAEGYSVSREKKESFPLTVTSAQKNPTAFYLCASSAGTGQIQYFGAGTRLSVL.

The chain carries TRBV4-1 and TRBJ1-1, with TRBD1 matching over 7 bases. Germline CDR1 reads MGHRA; CDR2 reads YSYEKL. Germline trimming cut 0 bases from V and 8 bases from J; bases unmatched to any gene: 3. The CDR3 contains 13 residues. The CDR3, as DNA: TGCGCCAGCAGCCAAGACCGGGACAGAGAAGCTTTCTTT. It specifies CASSQDRDREAFF.

The chain carries TRBV5-1 and TRBJ1-2, with 9 bases matching TRBD1. V lost 4 bases, J lost 4 bases, and 8 bases stayed unmatched. This CDR3 has 15 amino acids. CDR1 is SGHRS and CDR2 is YFSETQ in the germline V gene. The CDR3: CASSQGTGQVYGYTF. CDR3 nucleotide sequence: TGCGCCAGCAGCCAAGGGACAGGGCAGGTCTATGGCTACACCTTC.

This chain connects TRBV5-1 to TRBJ2-2, with TRBD1 matching 9 bases. Trimming at V came to 3 bases and at J to 3 bases, leaving 9 bases not matched to a gene. The CDR3 consists of 17 residues. In germline, CDR1 is SGHRS, CDR2 YFSETQ. The chain's CDR3 is CASSWPRDRVDTGELFF. The CDR3 bases are TGCGCCAGCAGCTGGCCCCGGGACAGGGTGGACACCGGGGAGCTGTTTTTT.

This clone has a single count. The chain uses TRBV5-1 and TRBJ2-2; possibly TRBD1 for D (5 bases). Germline CDR1 is SGHRS and CDR2 is YFSETQ. The CDR3 sequence is 13 residues long. V was trimmed by 4 bases and J by 5 bases, leaving 9 bases between them. CDR3 in DNA: TGCGCCAGCAGCAGCAGGGATACCGGGGAGCTGTTTTTT. It codes for CASSSRDTGELFF.

In its sample, this clone ranks as medium-sized. V and J are TRBV7-9 and TRBJ1-1; TRBD1 matches at 7 bases. Per the germline V gene, CDR1 is SEHNR and CDR2 is FQNEAQ (reference sequence). The CDR3 consists of 14 residues. Trimming took 5 bases from V and 1 from J; bases not matched to a gene: 4. This CDR3 is CASSPRTGNTEAFF. Written as DNA, the CDR3 is TGTGCCAGCAGCCCACGGACAGGGAACACTGAAGCTTTCTTT.

V gene TRBV9 combines with J gene TRBJ1-2; D is unclear. There are 12 residues in the CDR3. V gave up 0 bases and J gave up 6 bases, with 6 bases separating them. From germline, CDR1 is SGDLS and CDR2 YYNGEE. The CDR3 sequence is CASSVGPNGYTF. The CDR3 DNA follows: TGTGCCAGCAGCGTAGGGCCAAATGGCTACACCTTC. The variable domain in full, completed from reference TRBV9 and TRBJ1-2, reads DSGVTQTPKHLITATGQRVTLRCSPRSGDLSVYWYQQSLDQGLQFLIQYYNGEERAKGNILERFSAQQFPDLHSELNLSSLELGDSALYFCASSVGPNGYTFGSGTRLTVV.

The rearrangement joins TRBV14 to TRBJ2-2; no firm D call. Germline CDR1 reads SGHDN; CDR2 reads FVKESK. The CDR3 consists of 16 residues. The V end lost 1 base, the J end lost 4 bases, and 13 bases lay between the germline ends. The CDR3 bases are TGTGCCAGCAGCCAAGTTTATTGGAGAAGCACCGGGGAGCTGTTTTTT. It is translated as CASSQVYWRSTGELFF.

This rearrangement joins TRBV6-6 to TRBJ1-2, with 12 bases aligning to TRBD1. The CDR3 contains 16 residues. The germline V gene has CDR1 MNHNY and CDR2 SVGAGI (reference sequence). J gave up 4 bases and V 5 bases, and 8 bases lay outside the gene matches. CDR3 residues: CASSTSGTGGSYGYTF. The CDR3 DNA sequence: TGTGCCAGCAGTACCTCCGGGACAGGGGGCAGCTATGGCTACACCTTC.

This rearrangement joins TRBV27 to TRBJ1-2; D gene ambiguous. From germline, CDR1 is MNHEY and CDR2 SMNVEV (reference sequence). CDR3 length: 13 amino acids. The V end was cut by 8 bases, the J end by 3 bases, with 13 bases between. As DNA, the CDR3 is TGTGCCAGCGCGGAAACTCGGTACTATGGCTACACCTTC. Encoded protein: CASAETRYYGYTF.

This clone was counted a single time. The chain combines TRBV2 with TRBJ2-7; D is ambiguous. The germline CDR1 and CDR2 sequences are SNHLY and FYNNEI. Trimming shortened V by 1 base and J by 3 bases, and 4 bases separated the two germline ends. This CDR3 has 12 amino acids. The CDR3 here is CASSEVYYEQYF. CDR3 DNA: TGTGCCAGCAGTGAAGTCTACTACGAGCAGTACTTC.

By share, this clone ranks as medium-sized. The rearrangement joins TRBV21-1 to TRBJ1-2; the table calls TRBD1, which could not be checked here. TRBV21-1 has pseudogene status. CDR3 length equals 14 residues. The CDR3 is CASSTPGQPPGYTF. DNA of the CDR3: TGTGCCAGCAGCACACCAGGACAGCCCCCTGGCTACACCTTC.

In this sample, this clone turned up a few times. This sequence joins TRBV6-1 and TRBJ2-7, with 11 bases matching TRBD1. Germline V gene sequence: CDR1 MNHNS, CDR2 SASEGT. Trimming at V came to 0 bases and at J to 3 bases, leaving 1 base not matched to a gene. The CDR3 extends over 15 amino acids. Written as DNA, the CDR3 is TGTGCCAGCAGTGAAGCCGGGACAGGGGGCTACGAGCAGTACTTC. Its protein product is CASSEAGTGGYEQYF.

The chain uses TRBV5-4 and TRBJ1-6; a possible D gene is TRBD1 (6 bases). Trimming left V 3 bases short and J 9 bases short, with 13 bases between. There are 14 residues in the CDR3. Germline V lookup: CDR1 SGHNT, CDR2 YYREEE (reference sequence). CDR3 protein: CASSYGGLGSPLHF. CDR3 sequence (DNA): TGTGCCAGCAGCTACGGGGGGCTTGGTTCACCCCTCCACTTT. Combining the CDR3 with reference TRBV5-4 and TRBJ1-6 gives the whole variable domain ETGVTQSPTHLIKTRGQQVTLRCSSQSGHNTVSWYQQALGQGPQFIFQYYREEENGRGNFPPRFSGLQFPNYSSELNVNALELDDSALYLCASSYGGLGSPLHFGNGTRLTVT.

The sample holds one count of this clone. This rearrangement joins TRBV7-9 to TRBJ2-2; D remains ambiguous. V was shortened by 7 bases and J by 7 bases, with 10 bases between the two germline ends. The germline V gene has CDR1 SEHNR and CDR2 FQNEAQ (reference sequence). The CDR3 is 12 amino acids. The CDR3: CASTLSSGELFF. In DNA, the CDR3 is TGTGCCAGCACCCTTAGCAGCGGGGAGCTGTTTTTT.

The chain joins TRBV19 to TRBJ2-1; D possibly corresponds to TRBD1 (6 bases). The germline V gene has CDR1 LNHDA and CDR2 SQIVND (reference sequence). The V gene lost 3 bases and the J gene lost 3 bases, with 9 bases spanning the gap. The CDR3 consists of 14 residues. The CDR3 region is CASSIRTVYNEQFF. CDR3 in DNA: TGTGCCAGTAGTATCCGGACAGTCTACAATGAGCAGTTCTTC. Full variable domain (outside the CDR3, taken from reference TRBV19 and TRBJ2-1): DGGITQSPKYLFRKEGQNVTLSCEQNLNHDAMYWYRQDPGQGLRLIYYSQIVNDFQKGDIAEGYSVSREKKESFPLTVTSAQKNPTAFYLCASSIRTVYNEQFFGPGTRLTVL.

The chain combines TRBV5-8 with TRBJ2-7; perhaps TRBD2 as D (7 bases). This CDR3 contains 15 residues. With 5 bases removed from V and 3 bases from J, the gap between germline ends came to 18 bases. Germline V gene data show CDR1 as SGHTS and CDR2 as YDEGEE. The CDR3 nucleotides read TGTGCCAGCAGTGGTGCGGGGGCCTTCTACTACGAGCAGTACTTC. Amino acids: CASSGAGAFYYEQYF.

V gene TRBV11-1 combines with J gene TRBJ2-5, with a tentative D call TRBD2 (5 bases). The CDR3 has 14 amino acids. Per the germline V gene, CDR1 is SGHAT and CDR2 is FQDESV (reference sequence). V lost 1 base, J lost 2 bases, and 8 bases lay in between. CDR3 loop: CASSLVRDQETQYF. CDR3 DNA: TGTGCCAGCAGCTTAGTTCGGGATCAAGAGACCCAGTACTTC.

This clone was counted once. The chain links TRBV30 to TRBJ1-1; 7 positions match TRBD1. CDR1 is GTSNPN, CDR2 SVGIG, per germline (reference sequence). The CDR3 sequence is 16 residues long. The trim removed 2 bases at V and 4 bases at J, leaving 13 bases unmatched. The CDR3 coding sequence is TGTGCCTGGAGTAACCCGGGACAGTATCGGGGCACTGAAGCTTTCTTT. Its translation: CAWSNPGQYRGTEAFF.